Listed here are 7 T cell receptor beta chains from one sample, sequenced in a study of beta chain features in type 1 diabetes. The sequenced template was cDNA made from the entire isolated RNA. Sequencing was performed with immunoSEQ multiplex PCR; in TCRdb, only in-frame clones are kept and a portion is missing. Among about 42,000 clones, 50% were seen once, and the ten largest hold about 0.24%. The specimen sequenced was stem cell memory CD4+ T cells from blood. The receptors were gathered from a woman aged 30 to 39 in good health.

This chain uses TRBV7-2 with TRBJ1-2; 7 bases fit TRBD1. This CDR3 comprises 15 residues. The J segment lost 7 bases and the V segment lost 5 bases, leaving 13 bases of the junction unmatched. In germline, CDR1 is SGHTA, CDR2 FQGNSA. The CDR3 is CASSPGGGQGGGYTF. As DNA, the CDR3 is TGTGCCAGCAGCCCAGGGGGAGGTCAGGGAGGTGGCTACACCTTC.

V usage is TRBV5-6 and J usage is TRBJ2-3; D gene uncertain. CDR3 length equals 15 residues. Germline V gives CDR1 SGHDT, CDR2 YYEEEE. The V end lost 0 bases, the J end lost 7 bases, and 15 bases lay between the germline ends. DNA for the CDR3: TGTGCCAGCAGCTTGGTTGGCCCCCAGGTCAATACGCAGTATTTT. This codes for CASSLVGPQVNTQYF.

This clone was counted only a few times. This chain joins TRBV29-1 and TRBJ2-1, with 12 bases lining up with TRBD2. V lost 1 base and J lost 8; bases outside the gene matches: 6. The V gene's germline CDR1 is SQVTM and CDR2 ANQGSEA. There are 15 residues in the CDR3. CDR3 protein: CSVEASGGDLYEQFF. In DNA form, the CDR3 reads TGCAGCGTTGAAGCTAGCGGGGGGGACCTGTATGAGCAGTTCTTC.

This clone has more than one count but fewer than ten. V gene TRBV6-5 combines with J gene TRBJ2-5; D is perhaps TRBD1 (6 bases). V was clipped by 2 bases and J by 2 bases, with 15 bases between them. This CDR3 contains 16 residues. Germline assignment: CDR1 MNHEY and CDR2 SVGAGI. CDR3 residues: CASSYVGRGGQETQYF. The CDR3 DNA reads as TGTGCCAGCAGTTACGTTGGCAGGGGTGGGCAAGAGACCCAGTACTTC.

The V and J genes are TRBV9 and TRBJ2-1; TRBD2 might be the D (6 bases). Germline V CDR1 and CDR2: SGDLS, YYNGEE. V lost 0 bases, J lost 7 bases, and 11 bases lay in between. The CDR3 totals 14 residues. The chain's CDR3 is CASSVEGLANEQFF. Written as DNA, the CDR3 is TGTGCCAGCAGCGTAGAAGGGCTAGCGAATGAGCAGTTCTTC. Based on the CDR3 plus reference TRBV9 and TRBJ2-1, the full variable domain is DSGVTQTPKHLITATGQRVTLRCSPRSGDLSVYWYQQSLDQGLQFLIQYYNGEERAKGNILERFSAQQFPDLHSELNLSSLELGDSALYFCASSVEGLANEQFFGPGTRLTVL.

This clone has more than one count but fewer than ten. The chain uses TRBV19 and TRBJ2-5; 8 bases fit TRBD2. The junction had 9 bases not matched to a gene; V was cut back by 5 bases and J by 4 bases. This CDR3 region has 15 residues. Germline V gene data show CDR1 as LNHDA and CDR2 as SQIVND (reference sequence). The CDR3 DNA reads as TGTGCCAGTAGTCCGAGCGGGAGAGGGGGAGAGACCCAGTACTTC. Translation gives CASSPSGRGGETQYF.

The chain is built from TRBV11-3 and TRBJ2-3, with D maybe TRBD2 (7 bases). Germline lookup yields CDR1 SGHNT and CDR2 YENEEA. V was clipped by 5 bases and J by 4 bases, with 16 bases between them. The CDR3 has 15 residues. In DNA, the CDR3 is TGTGCCAGCAGCCGGAACGGGGGGCAGGCAGATACGCAGTATTTT. Amino acid sequence: CASSRNGGQADTQYF.